The rows below give T cell receptor beta chains drawn from one sample of a study of glioma-infiltrating T cells after dendritic cell vaccination. Measured with immunoSEQ multiplex PCR; TCRdb has only the in-frame clones, and not every one. This sample has about 100,000 clones; roughly 80% occur once, and the top ten carry 5.4%. This specimen consisted of blood, obtained after dendritic cell vaccination. The receptor source for this set is a human donor with glioblastoma. The CDR3 runs from the conserved cysteine through the conserved F or W. The order of the fields is clone size, J gene, D gene, V gene, CDR3 DNA, CDR3 protein. A D gene is named only where the DNA matches it firmly. Clone size is not always given. Where it is, it says once, few, many or a class for expanded clones.

few	TRBJ2-5	-	TRBV2	TGTGCCAGCAGATCCGACTCAATCCAAGAGACCCAGTACTTC	CASRSDSIQETQYF
-	TRBJ2-1	TRBD2	TRBV4-2	TGTGCCAGCAGCCAAGATCGACTAGCGGGGTACAATGAGCAGTTCTTC	CASSQDRLAGYNEQFF
-	TRBJ1-1	-	TRBV19	TGTGCCAGTACCTTGAAGCTGCGATGGGCGACTGAAGCTTTCTTT	CASTLKLRWATEAFF
few	TRBJ2-5	-	TRBV11-2	TGTGCCAGCAGCTTAGACCGGGGGACAGTTGGAGAGGAGACCCAGTACTTC	CASSLDRGTVGEETQYF
-	TRBJ2-1	-	TRBV5-1	TGCGCCAGCAGACAGGGCAGTTTCTCCTACAATGAGCAGTTCTTC	CASRQGSFSYNEQFF
-	TRBJ1-1	-	TRBV6-1	TGTGCCAGCCCCACAGGGAGACATGGAGGCACTGAAGCTTTCTTT	CASPTGRHGGTEAFF
-	TRBJ1-1	-	TRBV28	TGTGCCAGCAGCCAGTGGAACACTGAAGCTTTCTTT	CASSQWNTEAFF
-	TRBJ2-3	-	TRBV10-3	TGTGCCATTCAAGCAAACACAGATACGCAGTATTTT	CAIQANTDTQYF
-	TRBJ1-5	TRBD1	TRBV28	TGTGCCAGCAGTTTAGGCTCTGGGGGGACAGTTAGCAATCAGCCCCAGCATTTT	CASSLGSGGTVSNQPQHF
few	TRBJ1-2	-	TRBV18	TGTGCCAGCTCACCACCTGGCCCAGGGGAAAGATATGGCTACACCTTC	CASSPPGPGERYGYTF
-	TRBJ2-2	-	TRBV11-3	TGTGCCAGCAGCCCCCGCCAGGCCGGGGAGCTGTTTTTT	CASSPRQAGELFF